Following are 27 T cell receptor beta chains from one sample sequenced in a study of T-cell reconstitution after alpha-beta-depleted transplantation in children. Using unique molecular identifiers, the investigators prepared the TCRbeta library. MiXCR was run by TCRdb on the PCR reads, yielding one entry per CDR3 protein. The data contain 600,000 to 700,000 distinct CDR3 sequences, 10% to 15% of them singletons. The sample consisted of PBMCs, taken before TCRalphabeta/CD19-depleted stem cell transplant. The receptors derive from a girl aged 2 to 10 with congenital amegakaryocytic thrombocytopenia, due to receive a stem cell transplant.

This clonotype was detected many times. The chain carries TRBV7-6 and TRBJ2-7; 9 positions match TRBD2. Germline loops: CDR1 SGHVS, CDR2 FNYEAQ. The V segment lost 5 bases and the J segment 4 bases; nucleotides outside the gene matches: 9. The CDR3 is 15 amino acids. The CDR3 reads CASSGIAGVTYEQYF. The CDR3 DNA reads TGTGCCAGCAGCGGGATAGCGGGAGTGACTTACGAGCAGTACTTC.

The sample holds many counts of this clonotype. The V call is TRBV15, the J call TRBJ2-1; D uncertain. Trimming pared 9 bases from V and 0 bases from J, leaving 21 bases between. CDR3 length: 17 amino acids. Germline-derived CDR1 and CDR2 are LNHNV and YYDKDF (reference sequence). CDR3 amino acids: CATSSFGGPGSYNEQFF. The CDR3 region has the DNA TGTGCCACTAGTAGCTTTGGTGGTCCCGGCTCCTACAATGAGCAGTTCTTC.

This clonotype was seen many times. The gene calls are TRBV29-1 and TRBJ2-7, with D perhaps TRBD2 (6 bases). The CDR3 is 11 residues long. Germline V gives CDR1 SQVTM, CDR2 ANQGSEA. Trimming took 6 bases from V and 12 from J, leaving 18 bases between them. The CDR3 reads CSVNPGGVLYF. As DNA, the CDR3 is TGCAGCGTCAACCCCGGGGGTGTTCTGTACTTC.

There are a few counts of this clonotype. The chain couples TRBV5-5 to TRBJ2-3; 10 bases agree with TRBD2. Per germline, CDR1 SGHKS and CDR2 YYEKEE (reference sequence). The CDR3 has 15 amino acids. Trimming took 6 bases from V and 6 from J; bases not matched to a gene: 10. The CDR3 DNA reads as TGTGCCAGCACTAAAGGGACTAGCGAGGGGGATACGCAGTATTTT. It is translated as CASTKGTSEGDTQYF.

Many counts were recorded for this clonotype. Relative to the germline gene, one junction end is altered; a read error may explain this. This chain connects TRBV20-1 to TRBJ2-1; unclear D gene. The CDR3 loop spans 12 amino acids. Germline CDR1 reads DFQATT; CDR2 reads SNEGSKA (reference sequence). The CDR3 protein is CSARENYDEQFF. CDR3 DNA: TGCAGTGCTAGGGAGAACTACGATGAGCAGTTCTTC.

This clonotype was found many times. This chain connects TRBV10-3 to TRBJ2-1; 7 bases fit TRBD2. V lost 5 bases, J lost 4 bases, and 11 bases stayed unmatched. The CDR3 is 16 amino acids. Looked up from germline, CDR1 is ENHRY and CDR2 is SYGVKD. CDR3 DNA: TGTGCCATCAGTAATCTTGGGGGGGATGTATACAATGAGCAGTTCTTC. It codes for CAISNLGGDVYNEQFF.

Ten or more counts support this clonotype. The chain has TRBV28 and TRBJ1-2; 9 bases are shared with TRBD1. V lost 3 bases and J lost 6; bases outside the gene matches: 2. This CDR3 is 13 amino acids long. Per the germline V gene, CDR1 is MDHEN and CDR2 is SYDVKM. The CDR3 bases are TGTGCCAGCAGTTTTACAGGGGGCGATGGCTACACCTTC. It yields the protein CASSFTGGDGYTF.

V gene TRBV5-1 combines with J gene TRBJ1-1; 7 bases line up with TRBD1. This CDR3 has 14 amino acids. Unmatched junction bases numbered 7, after V lost 5 bases and J lost 3 bases. Germline CDR1 SGHRS, CDR2 YFSETQ. The chain's CDR3 is CASSPDGQDTEAFF. The CDR3 region has the DNA TGCGCCAGCAGTCCGGACGGACAGGACACTGAAGCTTTCTTT. The full variable domain, with the rest looked up from reference TRBV5-1 and TRBJ1-1, is KAGVTQTPRYLIKTRGQQVTLSCSPISGHRSVSWYQQTPGQGLQFLFEYFSETQRNKGNFPGRFSGRQFSNSRSEMNVSTLELGDSALYLCASSPDGQDTEAFFGQGTRLTVV.

The chain combines TRBV7-3 with TRBJ2-2; weak D call: TRBD2 (6 bases). The ends were cut back, 4 bases at V and 3 bases at J, with 24 bases in the middle. The CDR3 length is 19 residues. Germline CDR1 SGHTA, CDR2 FQGTGA. The CDR3 region is CASSSPPGGGIRYTGELFF. The CDR3 bases are TGTGCCAGCAGCTCTCCCCCCGGAGGCGGGATTCGTTACACCGGGGAGCTGTTTTTT. Based on the CDR3 plus reference TRBV7-3 and TRBJ2-2, the full variable domain is GAGVSQTPSNKVTEKGKYVELRCDPISGHTALYWYRQSLGQGPEFLIYFQGTGAADDSGLPNDRFFAVRPEGSVSTLKIQRTERGDSAVYLCASSSPPGGGIRYTGELFFGEGSRLTVL.

The chain uses TRBV30 and TRBJ2-7; weak D call: TRBD1 (6 bases). Per germline, CDR1 GTSNPN and CDR2 SVGIG (reference sequence). The V end lost 3 bases, the J end lost 2 bases, and 11 bases lay between the germline ends. The CDR3 length is 13 residues. CDR3 nucleotide sequence: TGTGCCTGGAGAAACAGGGTGCCCTACGAGCAGTACTTC. This encodes CAWRNRVPYEQYF.

This clonotype was recorded at least ten times. Sequence at one end of the junction differs from germline and may be a read error. The chain combines TRBV5-1 with TRBJ2-2; 7 bases map to TRBD2. The germline V gene encodes CDR1 SGHRS and CDR2 YFSETQ. The CDR3 is 15 amino acids. CDR3 protein: CASSLAGVNTGELFF. CDR3 sequence (DNA): TGTGCCAGCAGCTTAGCGGGTGTGAACACCGGGGAGCTGTTTTTT. Full variable domain (outside the CDR3, taken from reference TRBV5-1 and TRBJ2-2): KAGVTQTPRYLIKTRGQQVTLSCSPISGHRSVSWYQQTPGQGLQFLFEYFSETQRNKGNFPGRFSGRQFSNSRSEMNVSTLELGDSALYLCASSLAGVNTGELFFGEGSRLTVL.

This clonotype turned up a few times. The V gene is TRBV20-1, the J gene TRBJ2-7, with 13 bases identical to TRBD2. Germline V lookup: CDR1 DFQATT, CDR2 SNEGSKA (reference sequence). V lost 0 bases to trimming and J lost 9 bases; unmatched junction nucleotides: 5. This CDR3 is 14 amino acids long. CDR3: CSARDATSGRRQYF. DNA for the CDR3: TGCAGTGCTAGAGATGCGACTAGCGGGAGGCGGCAGTACTTC.

This clonotype has only a few counts. At one end the junction does not follow the germline gene, possibly because of a read error. The chain joins TRBV3-1 to TRBJ2-3, with D tentatively TRBD1 (5 bases). CDR3 size: 10 residues. The germline V gene encodes CDR1 LGHDT and CDR2 YNNKEL (reference sequence). CDR3 sequence (DNA): TGTGCCAGCACCGGCCAAAAGGGGCCCTTT. Translation: CASTGQKGPF.

As concerns this clonotype: This may be a read error: a much more frequent sequence differs by one nucleotide. The chain employs TRBV12-3 or TRBV12-4 and TRBJ1-2; 10 nucleotides line up with TRBD1. CDR3 size: 14 residues. With 4 bases clipped from V and 7 bases from J, the junction kept 6 bases outside the gene matches. CDR3: CASSWDRGAPGYTF. The CDR3, as DNA: TGTGCCAGCAGTTGGGACAGGGGAGCCCCTGGCTACACCTTC.

This clonotype was seen a few times. The V call is TRBV7-9, the J call TRBJ1-1; D might be TRBD1 (5 bases). V was cut by 1 base and J by 1 base, with 13 bases left in between. From germline, CDR1 is SEHNR and CDR2 FQNEAQ (reference sequence). This CDR3 spans 16 amino acids. The DNA for the CDR3 is TGTGCCAGCAGCTTAGGCCTCGAGAGGGGGAACACTGAAGCTTTCTTT. Translated, it gives CASSLGLERGNTEAFF.

The chain employs TRBV7-9 and TRBJ2-1, with D perhaps matching TRBD2 (5 bases). From germline, CDR1 is SEHNR and CDR2 FQNEAQ (reference sequence). Trimming pared 5 bases from V and 6 bases from J, leaving 8 bases between. CDR3 size: 12 residues. CDR3 nucleotides: TGTGCCAGCAGCATTCTAGCCAATGAGCAGTTCTTC. It specifies CASSILANEQFF. Using reference TRBV7-9 and TRBJ2-1 for the parts outside the CDR3, the full variable domain is DTGVSQNPRHKITKRGQNVTFRCDPISEHNRLYWYRQTLGQGPEFLTYFQNEAQLEKSRLLSDRFSAERPKGSFSTLEIQRTEQGDSAMYLCASSILANEQFFGPGTRLTVL.

This chain uses TRBV12-3 or TRBV12-4 with TRBJ1-5, with D tentatively TRBD1 (6 bases). Deletions cut 5 bases from V and 2 bases from J, with 13 bases between. The CDR3 has 15 residues. DNA of the CDR3: TGTGCCAGCAGTACAGGGAGTTGGGGCAATCAGCCCCAGCATTTT. Amino acids: CASSTGSWGNQPQHF.

This clonotype was seen repeatedly, ten times or more. The chain uses TRBV12-3 or TRBV12-4 and TRBJ2-2; 13 positions match TRBD2. With 5 bases clipped from V and 6 bases from J, the junction kept 3 bases outside the gene matches. The CDR3 spans 15 residues. The CDR3 sequence: CASSLTSGRAGELFF. In nucleotides, the CDR3 is TGTGCCAGCAGTCTTACTAGCGGGAGGGCCGGGGAGCTGTTTTTT.

This clonotype appeared many times. V is TRBV21-1 and J is TRBJ2-4; the table's D call, TRBD2, was not checked against the DNA. TRBV21-1 is listed as a pseudogene. The CDR3 spans 12 residues. CDR3 DNA sequence: TGTGCCAGCAGCAAACCGGAAGGGCTGGAGTACTTC. Protein product: CASSKPEGLEYF.

The sample holds many counts of this clonotype. CDR3 in amino acids: CSARIGVGSPLHF. The CDR3 region has the DNA TGCAGTGCTAGAATAGGGGTGGGTTCACCCCTCCACTTT. The chain joins TRBV20-1 to TRBJ1-6; TRBD1 might be the D (5 bases). The CDR3 has 13 amino acids. With 2 bases removed from V and 9 bases from J, the gap between germline ends came to 11 bases. The germline V gene has CDR1 DFQATT and CDR2 SNEGSKA (reference sequence).

This clonotype was seen repeatedly, ten times or more. This sequence joins TRBV20-1 and TRBJ1-5, with no clear D. V was pared by 3 bases and J by 11 bases, with 20 bases between. Germline-derived CDR1 and CDR2 are DFQATT and SNEGSKA (reference sequence). This CDR3 contains 14 residues. CDR3 in amino acids: CSARVPGPQSAQHF. For the CDR3, the DNA is TGCAGTGCTAGGGTCCCCGGGCCACAATCAGCCCAGCATTTT.

This clonotype was picked up many times. Germline is not matched at one junction end, which may reflect a read error. This chain uses TRBV20-1 with TRBJ2-3; D is perhaps TRBD1 or TRBD2 (6 bases each). CDR1 DFQATT and CDR2 SNEGSKA come from the germline V gene (reference sequence). The CDR3 spans 13 residues. CDR3 residues: CSARGGSGDTQYF. CDR3 bases: TGCAGTGCCAGAGGGGGGTCAGGAGATACGCAGTATTTT.

This clonotype was seen only a few times. The V and J genes are TRBV20-1 and TRBJ2-5; D could derive from TRBD1 or TRBD2 (6 bases each). V was trimmed by 3 bases and J by 4 bases, leaving 12 bases between them. The CDR3 covers 13 residues. CDR1 is DFQATT, CDR2 SNEGSKA, per germline (reference sequence). This CDR3 reads CSASRGGLETQYF. Here the CDR3 DNA reads TGCAGTGCTAGCAGGGGAGGATTAGAGACCCAGTACTTC.

This clonotype was observed many times. The V gene is TRBV12-3 or TRBV12-4, the J gene TRBJ1-1; D gene uncertain. There are 14 residues in the CDR3. The V end lost 5 bases, the J end lost 1 base, and 11 bases lay between the germline ends. Here the CDR3 reads CASSGETRNTEAFF. As DNA, the CDR3 is TGTGCCAGCAGTGGGGAGACGAGGAACACTGAAGCTTTCTTT.

In its sample, this clonotype was seen a few times. V is TRBV29-1 and J is TRBJ1-2; D remains ambiguous. Trimming shortened V by 0 bases and J by 8 bases, and 19 bases separated the two germline ends. The CDR3 covers 15 residues. CDR1 and CDR2 (germline): SQVTM, ANQGSEA. CDR3 bases: TGCAGCGTTGAAGATCTTGTCCCCGGGTTAGGGGGCTACACCTTC. It specifies CSVEDLVPGLGGYTF.

This clonotype has a count of ten or more. The chain combines TRBV7-6 with TRBJ2-1; TRBD2 is a possible D gene (6 bases). Per the germline V gene, CDR1 is SGHVS and CDR2 is FNYEAQ. Trimming cost V 5 bases and J 3 bases, with 17 bases left between them. There are 16 residues in the CDR3. This chain's CDR3 is CASSIRSSAYYNEQFF. The CDR3, as DNA: TGTGCCAGCAGCATCCGTTCTAGCGCCTACTACAATGAGCAGTTCTTC.

The V and J genes are TRBV5-1 and TRBJ2-5, with 11 nucleotides matching TRBD2. Trimming at V came to 4 bases and at J to 2 bases, leaving 10 bases not matched to a gene. Germline lookup yields CDR1 SGHRS and CDR2 YFSETQ. CDR3 length: 17 amino acids. The CDR3 DNA sequence: TGCGCCAGCAGCCCTTCACCTACTAGCGGGAGTCAAGAGACCCAGTACTTC. The encoded protein is CASSPSPTSGSQETQYF.